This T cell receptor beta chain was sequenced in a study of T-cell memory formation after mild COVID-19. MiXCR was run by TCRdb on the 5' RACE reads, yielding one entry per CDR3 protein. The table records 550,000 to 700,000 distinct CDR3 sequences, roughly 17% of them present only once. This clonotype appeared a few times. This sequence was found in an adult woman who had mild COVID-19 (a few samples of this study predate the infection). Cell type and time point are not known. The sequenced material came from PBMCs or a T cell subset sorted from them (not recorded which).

This CDR3 reads CATSRTRTSGSYEQYF. The CDR3 nucleotides are TGTGCCACCAGCAGGACACGGACTAGCGGCTCCTACGAGCAGTACTTC. The V call is TRBV15, the J call TRBJ2-7; 10 bases are shared with TRBD2. Germline V gene sequence: CDR1 LNHNV, CDR2 YYDKDF (reference sequence). This CDR3 spans 16 amino acids. V lost 3 bases, J lost 0 bases, and 5 bases stayed unmatched.